These 9 T cell receptor beta chains share one sample of origin, sequenced in a study of CD8+ T cells in alopecia areata listed by TCRdb under 2018. Library preparation was by the immunoSEQ multiplex PCR assay. To provide template for TCR sequencing, every sample had RNA extracted and reverse transcribed into cDNA. TCRdb holds this immuneACCESS table with in-frame rearrangements only. Some clones are missing; in checked studies, unresolved V genes explain under half, and the rest has no known cause. The sample table lists roughly 190,000 clones, around 64% of them with a count of one. The ten most abundant clones make up approximately 1.3% of the sample. The treatment or condition label, read with the paper, signifies: oral pan-JAK inhibitor, 5-10 mg twice daily. The specimen comprised CD4+ T cells sorted from blood, sampled around week 49, from a patient treated with tofacitinib. These receptors were taken from a human donor with alopecia areata.

This clone was observed a few times. Other nucleotide sequences from this sample produce the same CDR3. This chain joins TRBV29-1 and TRBJ2-7; tentative D call: TRBD1 (6 bases). This CDR3 is 11 amino acids long. Between the trimmed V and J ends, which lost 4 bases and 2 bases, there was a span of 6 bases. In germline, CDR1 is SQVTM, CDR2 ANQGSEA. The CDR3 region is CSVGTAYEQYF. The CDR3 DNA sequence: TGCAGCGTTGGGACAGCCTACGAGCAGTACTTC.

The chain uses TRBV4-3 and TRBJ2-2; D uncertain. V was trimmed by 3 bases and J by 4 bases, leaving 12 bases between them. CDR1 and CDR2 (germline): LGHNA, YSLEER. The CDR3 is 15 residues long. This chain's CDR3 is CASSHPGPLTGELFF. DNA of the CDR3: TGCGCCAGCAGCCATCCCGGGCCTCTCACCGGGGAGCTGTTTTTT.

This clone was counted only a few times. This chain uses TRBV29-1 with TRBJ2-2; 7 bases are shared with TRBD1. Germline V gives CDR1 SQVTM, CDR2 ANQGSEA. This CDR3 is 16 amino acids long. V lost 4 bases and J lost 0; bases outside the gene matches: 8. CDR3 residues: CSVVGLTGANTGELFF. The CDR3, as DNA: TGCAGCGTTGTAGGCCTTACAGGGGCGAACACCGGGGAGCTGTTTTTT.

This chain connects TRBV29-1 to TRBJ1-5; D unclear. The CDR3 runs 13 residues. V was shortened by 6 bases and J by 5 bases, with 14 bases between the two germline ends. Germline CDR1 is SQVTM and CDR2 is ANQGSEA. The DNA for the CDR3 is TGCAGCGTCGCTGGTCGGGCAGATCAGCCCCAGCATTTT. Amino acids: CSVAGRADQPQHF. The full variable domain, with the rest looked up from reference TRBV29-1 and TRBJ1-5, is SAVISQKPSRDICQRGTSLTIQCQVDSQVTMMFWYRQQPGQSLTLIATANQGSEATYESGFVIDKFPISRPNLTFSTLTVSNMSPEDSSIYLCSVAGRADQPQHFGDGTRLSIL.

V is TRBV2 and J is TRBJ2-1, with 7 bases identical to TRBD2. Trimming at V came to 2 bases and at J to 0 bases, leaving 10 bases not matched to a gene. Germline CDR1 SNHLY, CDR2 FYNNEI. The CDR3 totals 18 residues. The CDR3 loop reads CASSETLWGGSSYNEQFF. CDR3 nucleotides: TGTGCCAGCAGTGAAACTCTCTGGGGGGGTAGCTCCTACAATGAGCAGTTCTTC.

The chain carries TRBV30 and TRBJ2-7; D is unclear. V lost 8 bases and J 4 bases, leaving 12 bases between the germline ends. CDR3 length: 11 residues. The germline V gene encodes CDR1 GTSNPN and CDR2 SVGIG (reference sequence). CDR3 protein: CARETEYEQYF. Here the CDR3 DNA reads TGTGCCCGCGAGACTGAGTACGAGCAGTACTTC.

This clone was seen a few times. The chain joins TRBV19 to TRBJ1-1; 8 bases fit TRBD1. CDR1 and CDR2 from the germline V gene are LNHDA and SQIVND (reference sequence). The CDR3 length is 14 residues. V was clipped by 2 bases and J by 1 base; unmatched bases: 0. DNA for the CDR3: TGTGCCAGTAGTATACAGGGGGCGAACACTGAAGCTTTCTTT. Translating gives CASSIQGANTEAFF.

The J gene is TRBJ1-2, the V gene TRBV29-1; 8 bases fit TRBD1. The CDR3 sequence is 11 residues long. Trimming removed 5 bases from V and 8 bases from J; junction bases left unmatched: 4. Germline V CDR1 and CDR2: SQVTM, ANQGSEA. CDR3 sequence (DNA): TGCAGCGTTATGACAGGGGACGGCTACACCTTC. Its protein is CSVMTGDGYTF.

The gene calls are TRBV9 and TRBJ1-1; a possible D gene is TRBD1 (6 bases). The germline gives CDR1 SGDLS, CDR2 YYNGEE. Trimming took off 0 bases at V and 1 base at J, with 13 bases between the two ends. CDR3 length: 16 residues. Written as DNA, the CDR3 is TGTGCCAGCAGCGTAGGCCTCGGGGGGCGGAACACTGAAGCTTTCTTT. Its protein product is CASSVGLGGRNTEAFF.